Below are 27 T cell receptor beta chains sequenced from a single sample in a study of shared clonotypes between healthy human individuals. Here immunoSEQ multiplex PCR was the method, and the copy in TCRdb shows in-frame clones only, minus some. Counted here are about 580,000 clones, 95% to 98% occurring once; the ten biggest clones make up 0.3%. Naive CD8 cells, CD45RO-negative and positively selected for CCR7, excluded terminally differentiated effector memory CD45RA+ cells. The source material was naive CD8+ T cells sorted from blood. These receptors were collected from a man aged 25-45 years in good health.

V usage is TRBV14 and J usage is TRBJ2-5; 9 bases align to TRBD2. The V and J ends lost 0 bases and 2 bases, in that order; junction bases with no gene match: 16. The CDR3 spans 20 residues. The germline V gene has CDR1 SGHDN and CDR2 FVKESK. The CDR3 protein is CASSQDGGRVLAGFQETQYF. CDR3 nucleotide sequence: TGTGCCAGCAGCCAAGACGGGGGTCGGGTACTAGCGGGTTTTCAAGAGACCCAGTACTTC.

The chain uses TRBV5-1 and TRBJ1-1; TRBD1 is a possible D gene (5 bases). V was shortened by 1 base and J by 4 bases, with 14 bases between the two germline ends. Looked up from germline, CDR1 is SGHRS and CDR2 is YFSETQ. The CDR3 runs to 15 residues. Written as DNA, the CDR3 is TGCGCCAGCAGCTTGCTGTACCAGGGCGGCACTGAAGCTTTCTTT. Residues: CASSLLYQGGTEAFF. The entire variable domain, with the rest obtained from reference TRBV5-1 and TRBJ1-1, is as follows: KAGVTQTPRYLIKTRGQQVTLSCSPISGHRSVSWYQQTPGQGLQFLFEYFSETQRNKGNFPGRFSGRQFSNSRSEMNVSTLELGDSALYLCASSLLYQGGTEAFFGQGTRLTVV.

The chain recombines TRBV5-1 with TRBJ2-7; the match to TRBD1 covers 11 bases. The germline gives CDR1 SGHRS, CDR2 YFSETQ. The CDR3 is 16 residues long. The junction had 8 bases not matched to a gene; V was cut back by 4 bases and J by 2 bases. The CDR3 protein is CASSVIRDRGAYEQYF. DNA of the CDR3: TGCGCCAGCAGCGTAATCCGGGACAGGGGGGCCTACGAGCAGTACTTC. The full variable domain, completed using reference TRBV5-1 and TRBJ2-7, is KAGVTQTPRYLIKTRGQQVTLSCSPISGHRSVSWYQQTPGQGLQFLFEYFSETQRNKGNFPGRFSGRQFSNSRSEMNVSTLELGDSALYLCASSVIRDRGAYEQYFGPGTRLTVT.

The count of this clone is one. The rearrangement joins TRBV11-2 to TRBJ2-2; unclear D gene. The ends were cut back, 7 bases at V and 5 bases at J, with 5 bases in the middle. Looked up from germline, CDR1 is SGHAT and CDR2 is FQNNGV. This CDR3 has 11 amino acids. The CDR3 region is CASTGTGELFF. Written as DNA, the CDR3 is TGTGCCAGCACCGGGACCGGGGAGCTGTTTTTT.

The table lists this clone with a count of one. The chain links TRBV5-4 to TRBJ2-7, with D possibly being TRBD1 (6 bases). The germline V and J ends were trimmed by 10 bases and 2 bases, with 16 bases remaining between them. The CDR3 consists of 13 residues. Looked up from germline, CDR1 is SGHNT and CDR2 is YYREEE (reference sequence). Here the CDR3 DNA reads TGTGCCCTGTCCCACGGGACACCCTACGAGCAGTACTTC. It codes for CALSHGTPYEQYF.

The CDR3 bases are TGTGCCAGCAGCCTTAGCGGGACATACGAGCAGTACTTC. Its protein product is CASSLSGTYEQYF. The chain recombines TRBV11-2 with TRBJ2-7, with TRBD2 matching over 8 bases. With V trimmed by 5 bases and J by 4 bases, 4 bases remained unmatched. The CDR3 covers 13 residues. Germline V gene lookup returns CDR1 SGHAT and CDR2 FQNNGV.

This clone came up once. V gene TRBV29-1 combines with J gene TRBJ2-1; maybe TRBD1 (6 bases). V dropped 4 bases and J dropped 6 bases, with 13 bases sitting between them. This CDR3 region has 13 residues. Germline CDR1 reads SQVTM; CDR2 reads ANQGSEA. The CDR3 nucleotides are TGCAGCGTTGTATGGCAGGGGCTCAATGAGCAGTTCTTC. Amino acid sequence: CSVVWQGLNEQFF.

This rearrangement joins TRBV10-2 to TRBJ2-1; D call uncertain. From germline, CDR1 is WSHSY and CDR2 SAAADI. Trimming cost V 6 bases and J 5 bases, with 17 bases left between them. This CDR3 region has 15 residues. The CDR3 reads CASSAPGALNNEQFF. CDR3 bases: TGCGCCAGCAGCGCTCCAGGCGCGCTAAACAATGAGCAGTTCTTC.

The chain combines TRBV30 with TRBJ2-1; 14 nucleotides match TRBD2. Germline-derived CDR1 and CDR2 are GTSNPN and SVGIG (reference sequence). The CDR3 runs to 19 residues. V shed 2 bases and J 2 bases; nucleotides not matched to a gene: 11. CDR3 in DNA: TGTGCCTGGAGTCCGACTAGCGGGAGGGCCAAAGGGGCCTACAATGAGCAGTTCTTC. Translated: CAWSPTSGRAKGAYNEQFF. Full variable domain (missing parts from reference TRBV30 and TRBJ2-1): SQTIHQWPATLVQPVGSPLSLECTVEGTSNPNLYWYRQAAGRGLQLLFYSVGIGQISSEVPQNLSASRPQDRQFILSSKKLLLSDSGFYLCAWSPTSGRAKGAYNEQFFGPGTRLTVL.

The chain recombines TRBV7-8 with TRBJ1-1; maybe TRBD1 (6 bases). Germline CDR1 and CDR2: SGHVS and FQNEAQ. V shed 1 base and J shed 4 bases, with 13 bases lying between them. This CDR3 comprises 15 residues. In DNA form, the CDR3 reads TGTGCCAGCAGCTTAGGAACTAAGACAGGCACTGAAGCTTTCTTT. Its protein product is CASSLGTKTGTEAFF.

V usage is TRBV9 and J usage is TRBJ2-1; 10 bases match TRBD2. The CDR3 runs 15 residues. With 3 bases clipped from V and 3 bases from J, the junction kept 3 bases outside the gene matches. The germline CDR1 and CDR2 sequences are SGDLS and YYNGEE. The CDR3 nucleotides are TGTGCCAGCAGCGAAGGACTAGCGGACTACAATGAGCAGTTCTTC. Translated: CASSEGLADYNEQFF.

This clone was seen once. The chain is built from TRBV7-9 and TRBJ1-4, with 7 bases aligning to TRBD1. The germline V gene has CDR1 SEHNR and CDR2 FQNEAQ (reference sequence). J lost 8 bases, V lost 8 bases, and 8 bases had no gene match. The CDR3 length is 13 residues. The CDR3 here is CASYRGREEKLFF. Written as DNA, the CDR3 is TGTGCCAGCTACAGGGGTCGGGAAGAAAAACTGTTTTTT.

The rearrangement links TRBV2 to TRBJ2-7, with D perhaps TRBD2 (5 bases). Germline loops: CDR1 SNHLY, CDR2 FYNNEI. The CDR3 totals 13 residues. V was trimmed by 5 bases and J by 2 bases, leaving 10 bases between them. The CDR3 sequence: CASSLLGPYEQYF. CDR3 coding DNA: TGTGCCAGCAGTCTACTAGGCCCCTACGAGCAGTACTTC.

The rearrangement uses TRBV9 and TRBJ2-7; the D gene could be TRBD1 or TRBD2 (5 bases each). The CDR3 has 14 amino acids. Germline-derived CDR1 and CDR2 are SGDLS and YYNGEE. The V end lost 4 bases, the J end lost 3 bases, and 14 bases lay between the germline ends. CDR3 coding DNA: TGTGCCAGCAGCCCTCGGGACGGAAACTACGAGCAGTACTTC. Encoded protein: CASSPRDGNYEQYF.

The table lists this clone with a count of one. The chain combines TRBV18 with TRBJ1-5; D uncertain. V lost 5 bases to trimming and J lost 0 bases, with 8 bases between them. This CDR3 spans 14 amino acids. The germline V gene has CDR1 KGHSH and CDR2 LQKENI. CDR3 in DNA: TGTGCCAGCTCAGCCCAGGTTAGCAATCAGCCCCAGCATTTT. This translates into CASSAQVSNQPQHF. The variable domain in full, with the rest retrieved from reference TRBV18 and TRBJ1-5, is NAGVMQNPRHLVRRRGQEARLRCSPMKGHSHVYWYRQLPEEGLKFMVYLQKENIIDESGMPKERFSAEFPKEGPSILRIQQVVRGDSAAYFCASSAQVSNQPQHFGDGTRLSIL.

This chain joins TRBV4-3 and TRBJ2-3; D is ambiguous. Per germline, CDR1 LGHNA and CDR2 YSLEER. The V gene lost 0 bases and the J gene lost 0 bases, with 7 bases spanning the gap. CDR3 length: 15 residues. This CDR3 is CASSQDRSSTDTQYF. CDR3 in DNA: TGCGCCAGCAGCCAAGATAGGTCTAGCACAGATACGCAGTATTTT.

This chain uses TRBV10-3 with TRBJ2-2, with 11 bases that match TRBD2. In germline, CDR1 is ENHRY, CDR2 SYGVKD. V lost 0 bases, J lost 7 bases, and 7 bases stayed unmatched. This CDR3 contains 17 residues. CDR3 nucleotides: TGTGCCATCAGTGAGTCCCTTGGACTAGCGGGTAACGGGGAGCTGTTTTTT. It yields the protein CAISESLGLAGNGELFF.

The chain uses TRBV6-1 and TRBJ2-1; D possibly corresponds to TRBD2 (6 bases). The CDR3 length is 15 residues. Germline V CDR1 and CDR2: MNHNS, SASEGT. V gave up 3 bases and J gave up 6 bases, with 15 bases separating them. CDR3 coding DNA: TGTGCCAGCAGTGACTATTCGGGACTCCTCAATGAGCAGTTCTTC. Translating it yields CASSDYSGLLNEQFF.

The V call is TRBV10-2, the J call TRBJ2-7; 12 bases agree with TRBD1. The CDR3 covers 15 residues. Unmatched junction bases numbered 8, after V lost 5 bases and J lost 6 bases. Germline loops: CDR1 WSHSY, CDR2 SAAADI. CDR3: CASSPRDRGLGEQYF. CDR3 bases: TGCGCCAGCAGTCCCCGGGACAGGGGGCTGGGCGAGCAGTACTTC.

The chain combines TRBV5-8 with TRBJ2-7; D gene uncertain. The V and J ends lost 1 base and 2 bases respectively, with 4 bases between them. Germline V gene data show CDR1 as SGHTS and CDR2 as YDEGEE. CDR3 length equals 12 residues. The CDR3 coding sequence is TGTGCCAGCAGCTTGTGGACCTACGAGCAGTACTTC. It specifies CASSLWTYEQYF.

The chain recombines TRBV14 with TRBJ2-7, with D perhaps TRBD1 (6 bases). Trimming shortened V by 1 base and J by 0 bases, and 7 bases separated the two germline ends. Germline CDR1 is SGHDN and CDR2 is FVKESK. This CDR3 has 14 amino acids. The CDR3 spells CASSQGDTSYEQYF. For the CDR3, the DNA is TGTGCCAGCAGCCAAGGGGACACCTCCTACGAGCAGTACTTC.

The V call is TRBV21-1, the J call TRBJ2-5. TRBV21-1 is classified as a pseudogene. The CDR3 runs 14 residues. CDR3 sequence: CASRRGAVRVTQYF. CDR3 in DNA: TGTGCCAGCAGAAGGGGGGCGGTTCGGGTGACCCAGTACTTC.

The J gene is TRBJ2-3, the V gene TRBV7-9; D is undetermined. The ends were cut back, 5 bases at V and 4 bases at J, with 13 bases in the middle. Germline CDR1 and CDR2: SEHNR and FQNEAQ (reference sequence). The CDR3 runs 14 residues. CDR3 nucleotides: TGTGCCAGCAGCCGAAAGCGCCAGGCAGATACGCAGTATTTT. Translation: CASSRKRQADTQYF.

This chain joins TRBV6-1 and TRBJ2-1; maybe TRBD2 (6 bases). The germline V gene has CDR1 MNHNS and CDR2 SASEGT. V was cut by 1 base and J by 9 bases, with 16 bases left in between. CDR3 length equals 15 residues. The CDR3 DNA reads as TGTGCCAGCAGTGAAGTTCGGGGAGGTACCCCTGAGCAGTTCTTC. Its protein is CASSEVRGGTPEQFF.

The genes are TRBV4-2 and TRBJ1-5; TRBD1 might be the D (6 bases). V gave up 5 bases and J gave up 4 bases, with 15 bases separating them. Germline V gene data show CDR1 as LGHNA and CDR2 as YNFKEQ. This CDR3 has 15 amino acids. The CDR3 DNA is TGTGCCAGCAGCTTCCACCCGGGGGCTAATCAGCCCCAGCATTTT. It specifies CASSFHPGANQPQHF.

The chain uses TRBV14 and TRBJ2-1; D unresolved. Deletions cut 1 base from V and 4 bases from J, with 5 bases between. Germline V CDR1 and CDR2: SGHDN, FVKESK. The CDR3 is made up of 13 amino acids. DNA of the CDR3: TGTGCCAGCAGCCAAGCTAGTTACAATGAGCAGTTCTTC. It codes for CASSQASYNEQFF.

The chain is built from TRBV15 and TRBJ2-2, with 8 positions matching TRBD2. The germline CDR1 and CDR2 sequences are LNHNV and YYDKDF (reference sequence). V lost 5 bases and J lost 5; bases outside the gene matches: 10. The CDR3 length is 16 residues. The CDR3 coding sequence is TGTGCCACCAGCGGGGGGGCGGGAGGTTGGACCGGGGAGCTGTTTTTT. It is translated as CATSGGAGGWTGELFF.